This entry describes one T cell receptor (beta chain). The sample is drawn from a study of cytomegalovirus exposure and HLA in healthy donors. The V gene's germline CDR1 is SNHLY and CDR2 FYNNEI. There are 13 residues in the CDR3. The V and J ends lost 6 bases and 4 bases respectively, with 9 bases between them. PCR primers comprised 60 Vbeta and 13 Jbeta primers. Using immunoSEQ multiplex PCR, the repertoire was profiled, and TCRdb retains in-frame clones only, with some absent. This table has over 200,000 clones, approximately 82% appearing once. The sequenced sample consisted of PBMCs. The sequence came from a woman in her thirties or forties in good health and CMV-seronegative. V and J are TRBV2 and TRBJ2-2, with no clear D. The CDR3 DNA follows: TGTGCCAGCAGGGCGACTCGCACCGGGGAGCTGTTTTTT. Translating gives CASRATRTGELFF.